Sequencing of this T cell receptor beta chain was carried out in a study of cytomegalovirus exposure and HLA in healthy donors. Losses at the gene ends were 5 bases for V and 0 bases for J; bases not matched to a gene: 14. Germline V lookup: CDR1 MNHEY, CDR2 SMNVEV (reference sequence). This CDR3 contains 18 residues. A multiplex PCR was run with 60 Vbeta primers and 13 Jbeta primers. Sequencing used immunoSEQ multiplex PCR; TCRdb keeps in-frame clones, though not all of them. The table has around 110,000 clones, roughly 87% seen once. The origin of this receptor is a man aged 25 to 40 in good health and CMV-seropositive. Source material: PBMCs. This chain uses TRBV27 with TRBJ1-1; 8 nucleotides line up with TRBD1. This CDR3 reads CASSTQRTGILLNTEAFF. In nucleotides, the CDR3 is TGTGCCAGCAGTACCCAACGGACAGGGATTTTACTGAACACTGAAGCTTTCTTT.